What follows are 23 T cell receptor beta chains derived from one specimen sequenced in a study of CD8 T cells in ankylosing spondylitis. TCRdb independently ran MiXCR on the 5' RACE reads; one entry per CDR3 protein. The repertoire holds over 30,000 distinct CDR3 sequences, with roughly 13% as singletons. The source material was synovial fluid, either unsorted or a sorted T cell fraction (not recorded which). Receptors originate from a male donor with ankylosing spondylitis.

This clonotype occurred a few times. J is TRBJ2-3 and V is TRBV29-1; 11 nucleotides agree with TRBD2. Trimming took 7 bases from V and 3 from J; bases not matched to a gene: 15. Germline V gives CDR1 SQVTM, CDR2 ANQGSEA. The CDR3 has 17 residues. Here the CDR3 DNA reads TGCAGCGCCCAGGGGTGGGCTAGCGGGAGGCCGACAGATACGCAGTATTTT. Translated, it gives CSAQGWASGRPTDTQYF.

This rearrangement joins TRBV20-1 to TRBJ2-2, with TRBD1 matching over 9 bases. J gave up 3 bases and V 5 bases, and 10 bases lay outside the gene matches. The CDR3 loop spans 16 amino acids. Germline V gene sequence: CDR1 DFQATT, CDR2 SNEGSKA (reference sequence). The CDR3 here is CSASPSDRGDTGELFF. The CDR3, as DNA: TGCAGTGCTTCACCGTCAGACAGGGGGGACACCGGGGAGCTGTTTTTT.

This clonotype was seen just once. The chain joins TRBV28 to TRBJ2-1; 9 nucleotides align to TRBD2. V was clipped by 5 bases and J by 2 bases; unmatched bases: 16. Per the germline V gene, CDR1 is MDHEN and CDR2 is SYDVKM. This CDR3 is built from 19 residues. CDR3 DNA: TGTGCCAGCAGTCCACCGGGACACAGACTAGCGGACCCCTACAATGAGCAGTTCTTC. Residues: CASSPPGHRLADPYNEQFF.

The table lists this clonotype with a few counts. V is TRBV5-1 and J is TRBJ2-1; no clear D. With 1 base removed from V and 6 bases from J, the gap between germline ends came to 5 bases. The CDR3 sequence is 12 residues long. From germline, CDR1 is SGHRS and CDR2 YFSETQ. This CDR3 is CASSLTSNEQFF. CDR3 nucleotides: TGCGCCAGCAGCTTGACGAGCAATGAGCAGTTCTTC.

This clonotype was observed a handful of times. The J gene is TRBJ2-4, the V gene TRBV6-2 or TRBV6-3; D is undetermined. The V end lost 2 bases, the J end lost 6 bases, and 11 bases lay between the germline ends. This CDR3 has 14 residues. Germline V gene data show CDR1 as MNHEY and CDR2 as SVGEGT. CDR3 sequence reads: CASSYVLVGNIQYF. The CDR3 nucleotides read TGTGCCAGCAGTTACGTCCTAGTTGGAAACATTCAGTACTTC.

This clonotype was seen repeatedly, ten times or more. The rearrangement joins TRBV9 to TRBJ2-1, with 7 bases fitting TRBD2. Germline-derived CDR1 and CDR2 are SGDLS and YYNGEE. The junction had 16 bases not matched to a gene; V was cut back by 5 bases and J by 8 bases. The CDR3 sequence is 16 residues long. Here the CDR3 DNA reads TGTGCCAGCAGGGAGCGGGATCCCTCTTTGAGTGATGAGCAGTTCTTC. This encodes CASRERDPSLSDEQFF.

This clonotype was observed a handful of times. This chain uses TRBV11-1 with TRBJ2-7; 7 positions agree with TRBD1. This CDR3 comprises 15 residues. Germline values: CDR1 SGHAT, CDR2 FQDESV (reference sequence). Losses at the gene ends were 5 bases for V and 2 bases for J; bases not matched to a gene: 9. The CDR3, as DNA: TGTGCCAGCAGCCCCGCTCGGGGACAGCCCTACGAGCAGTACTTC. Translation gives CASSPARGQPYEQYF.

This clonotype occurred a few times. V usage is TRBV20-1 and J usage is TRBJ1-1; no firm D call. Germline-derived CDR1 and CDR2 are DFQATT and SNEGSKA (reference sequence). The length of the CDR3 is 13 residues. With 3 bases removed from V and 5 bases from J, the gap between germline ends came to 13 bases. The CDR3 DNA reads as TGCAGTGCTAGGTTGTCTGCGGGGACTGAAGCTTTCTTT. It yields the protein CSARLSAGTEAFF.

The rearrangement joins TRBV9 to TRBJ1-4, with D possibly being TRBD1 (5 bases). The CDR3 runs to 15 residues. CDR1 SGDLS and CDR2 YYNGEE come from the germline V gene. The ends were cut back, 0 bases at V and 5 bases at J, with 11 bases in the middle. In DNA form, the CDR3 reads TGTGCCAGCAGCGTAGGTCGAAGGGGCAATGAAAAACTGTTTTTT. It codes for CASSVGRRGNEKLFF. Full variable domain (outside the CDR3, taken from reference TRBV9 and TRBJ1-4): DSGVTQTPKHLITATGQRVTLRCSPRSGDLSVYWYQQSLDQGLQFLIQYYNGEERAKGNILERFSAQQFPDLHSELNLSSLELGDSALYFCASSVGRRGNEKLFFGSGTQLSVL.

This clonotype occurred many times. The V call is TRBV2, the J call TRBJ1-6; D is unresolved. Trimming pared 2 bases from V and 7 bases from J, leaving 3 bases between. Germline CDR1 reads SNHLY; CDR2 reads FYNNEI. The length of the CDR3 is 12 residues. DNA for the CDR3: TGTGCCAGCAGTGAACGGAATTCACCCCTCCACTTT. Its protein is CASSERNSPLHF.

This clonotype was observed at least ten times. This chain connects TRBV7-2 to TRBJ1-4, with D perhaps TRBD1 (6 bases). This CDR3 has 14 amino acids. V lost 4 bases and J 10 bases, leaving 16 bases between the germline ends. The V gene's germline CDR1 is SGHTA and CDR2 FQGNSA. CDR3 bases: TGTGCCAGCAGCTCGGGACACCCCGTCGGAAAACTGTTTTTT. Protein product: CASSSGHPVGKLFF.

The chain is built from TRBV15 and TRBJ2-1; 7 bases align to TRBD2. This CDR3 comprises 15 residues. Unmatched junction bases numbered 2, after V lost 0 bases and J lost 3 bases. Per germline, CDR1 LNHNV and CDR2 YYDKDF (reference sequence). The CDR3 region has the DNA TGTGCCACCAGCAGAGATCGGGGGGTCTACAATGAGCAGTTCTTC. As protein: CATSRDRGVYNEQFF.

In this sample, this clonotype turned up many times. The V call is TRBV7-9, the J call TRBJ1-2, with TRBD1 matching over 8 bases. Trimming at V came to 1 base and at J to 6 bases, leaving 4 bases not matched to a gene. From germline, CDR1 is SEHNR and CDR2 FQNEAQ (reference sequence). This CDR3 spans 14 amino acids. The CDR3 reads CASSLGARGHGYTF. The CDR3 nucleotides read TGTGCCAGCAGCTTAGGGGCCAGGGGGCATGGCTACACCTTC.

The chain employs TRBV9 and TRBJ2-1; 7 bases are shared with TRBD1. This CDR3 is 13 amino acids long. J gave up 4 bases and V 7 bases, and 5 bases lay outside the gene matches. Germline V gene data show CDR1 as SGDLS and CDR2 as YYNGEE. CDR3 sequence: CASSGGMYNEQFF. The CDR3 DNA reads TGTGCCAGCTCAGGGGGTATGTACAATGAGCAGTTCTTC.

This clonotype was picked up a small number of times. CDR3 DNA: TGTGCCACCAGTGATTTATCGGACACCGGGGAGCTGTTTTTT. Its translation is CATSDLSDTGELFF. The V call is TRBV24-1, the J call TRBJ2-2; D is uncertain. This CDR3 comprises 14 residues. Germline V lookup: CDR1 KGHDR, CDR2 SFDVKD. The V end lost 1 base, the J end lost 3 bases, and 5 bases lay between the germline ends.

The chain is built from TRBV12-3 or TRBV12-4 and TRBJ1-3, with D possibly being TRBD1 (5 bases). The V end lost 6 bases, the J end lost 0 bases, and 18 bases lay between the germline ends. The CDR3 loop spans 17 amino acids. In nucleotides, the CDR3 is TGTGCCAGCAGGCAGGGAAGCGCGGGTTCCTCTGGAAACACCATATATTTT. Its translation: CASRQGSAGSSGNTIYF.

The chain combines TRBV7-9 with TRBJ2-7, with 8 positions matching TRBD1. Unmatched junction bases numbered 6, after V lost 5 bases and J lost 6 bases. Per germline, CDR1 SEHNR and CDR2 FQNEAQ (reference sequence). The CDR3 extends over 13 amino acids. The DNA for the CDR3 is TGTGCCAGCAGCCCCTGGACAGGGAGCGAGCAGTACTTC. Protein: CASSPWTGSEQYF. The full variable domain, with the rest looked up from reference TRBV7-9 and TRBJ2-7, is DTGVSQNPRHKITKRGQNVTFRCDPISEHNRLYWYRQTLGQGPEFLTYFQNEAQLEKSRLLSDRFSAERPKGSFSTLEIQRTEQGDSAMYLCASSPWTGSEQYFGPGTRLTVT.

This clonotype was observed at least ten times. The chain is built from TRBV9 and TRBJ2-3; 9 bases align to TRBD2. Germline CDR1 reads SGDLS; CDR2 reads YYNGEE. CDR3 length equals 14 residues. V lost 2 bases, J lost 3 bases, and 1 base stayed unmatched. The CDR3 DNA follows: TGTGCCAGCAGCGTTAGCGGGGGTACAGATACGCAGTATTTT. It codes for CASSVSGGTDTQYF.

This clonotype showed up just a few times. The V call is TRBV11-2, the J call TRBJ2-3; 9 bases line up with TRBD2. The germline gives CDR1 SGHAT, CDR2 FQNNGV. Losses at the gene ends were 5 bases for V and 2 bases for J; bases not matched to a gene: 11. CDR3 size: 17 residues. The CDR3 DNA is TGTGCCAGCAGCCCCCGGCGACTAGCGGAAGACACAGATACGCAGTATTTT. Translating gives CASSPRRLAEDTDTQYF.

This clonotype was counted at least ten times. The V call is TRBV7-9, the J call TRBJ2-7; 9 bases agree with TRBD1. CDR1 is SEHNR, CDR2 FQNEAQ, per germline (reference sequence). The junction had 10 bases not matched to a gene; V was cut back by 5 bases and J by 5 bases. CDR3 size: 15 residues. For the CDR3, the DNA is TGTGCCAGCAGCCGCGGAACAGGGGGCAGCGACGAGCAGTACTTC. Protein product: CASSRGTGGSDEQYF.

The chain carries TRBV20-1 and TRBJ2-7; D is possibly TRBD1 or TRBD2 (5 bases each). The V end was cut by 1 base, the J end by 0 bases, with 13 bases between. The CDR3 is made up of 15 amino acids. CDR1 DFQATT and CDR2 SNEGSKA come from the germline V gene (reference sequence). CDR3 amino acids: CSARGWGGRSYEQYF. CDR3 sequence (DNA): TGCAGTGCTAGAGGGTGGGGCGGGCGCTCCTACGAGCAGTACTTC.

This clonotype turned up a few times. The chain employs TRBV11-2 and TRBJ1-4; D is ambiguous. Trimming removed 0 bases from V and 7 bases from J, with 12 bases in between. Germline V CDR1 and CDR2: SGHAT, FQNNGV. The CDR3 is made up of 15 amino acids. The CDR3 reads CASSLEYGLAEKLFF. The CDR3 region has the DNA TGTGCCAGCAGCTTAGAGTACGGCCTGGCTGAAAAACTGTTTTTT.

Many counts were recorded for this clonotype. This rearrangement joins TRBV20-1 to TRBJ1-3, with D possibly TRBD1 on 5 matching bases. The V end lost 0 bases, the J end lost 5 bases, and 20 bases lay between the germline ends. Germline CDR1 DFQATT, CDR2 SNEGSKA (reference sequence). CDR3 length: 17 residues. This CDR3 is CSAREGRAGRERNTIYF. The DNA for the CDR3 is TGCAGTGCTAGAGAGGGGCGGGCAGGGCGGGAAAGAAACACCATATATTTT.